The next 17 T cell receptor beta chains were all read from a single sample in a study of post-analysis software for immune sequencing data. TCR beta cDNA libraries included unique molecular identifiers. A single record per CDR3 protein comes from TCRdb applying MiXCR to the PCR reads. Of approximately 250,000 distinct CDR3 sequences in the sample, 36% were seen once. Which antigens these TCRs recognize remains unknown. Study findings and constraints: Among a few TRBV segments more frequent in patients than controls were TRBV5-6, TRBV5-1 and TRBV20-1.

Specimen: blood. The receptors were sampled from a girl aged 5 to 17 with multiple sclerosis.

This clonotype was seen ten or more times. J is TRBJ2-1 and V is TRBV20-1; 7 bases are shared with TRBD2. Germline lookup yields CDR1 DFQATT and CDR2 SNEGSKA (reference sequence). The CDR3 length is 15 residues. The V and J ends lost 3 bases and 7 bases, in that order; junction bases with no gene match: 12. The CDR3 sequence is CSARGGSGWSNEQFF. Here the CDR3 DNA reads TGCAGTGCTAGGGGGGGTAGCGGGTGGAGTAATGAGCAGTTCTTC.

This clonotype occurred many times. The V gene is TRBV7-9, the J gene TRBJ1-5, with D possibly TRBD1 on 5 matching bases. V lost 5 bases, J lost 5 bases, and 10 bases lay in between. The CDR3 loop spans 13 amino acids. From germline, CDR1 is SEHNR and CDR2 FQNEAQ (reference sequence). The CDR3 nucleotides are TGTGCCAGCAGCCACGGAGGGGATCAGCCCCAGCATTTT. It is translated as CASSHGGDQPQHF.

In its sample, this clonotype was seen many times. The rearrangement uses TRBV29-1 and TRBJ1-1; 7 bases agree with TRBD1. The CDR3 covers 13 residues. Germline CDR1 is SQVTM and CDR2 is ANQGSEA. Trimming cost V 1 base and J 6 bases; bases outside gene matches: 5. The CDR3 bases are TGCAGCGTTGAAGTAAAGGGGGCAGCTGAAGCTTTCTTT. It yields the protein CSVEVKGAAEAFF. The whole variable domain, filled in from reference TRBV29-1 and TRBJ1-1, reads SAVISQKPSRDICQRGTSLTIQCQVDSQVTMMFWYRQQPGQSLTLIATANQGSEATYESGFVIDKFPISRPNLTFSTLTVSNMSPEDSSIYLCSVEVKGAAEAFFGQGTRLTVV.

This clonotype was counted many times. The chain links TRBV29-1 to TRBJ2-1; maybe TRBD2 (6 bases). The CDR3 is made up of 16 amino acids. Trimming left V 0 bases short and J 0 bases short, with 12 bases between. In germline, CDR1 is SQVTM, CDR2 ANQGSEA. CDR3 bases: TGCAGCGTTGAAGATTTAGCGGAAGGCTCCTACAATGAGCAGTTCTTC. Translated, it gives CSVEDLAEGSYNEQFF.

The chain couples TRBV12-3 or TRBV12-4 to TRBJ2-3; possibly TRBD2 for D (7 bases). This CDR3 spans 16 amino acids. Trimming shortened V by 6 bases and J by 2 bases, and 18 bases separated the two germline ends. This chain's CDR3 is CASSVAAGASTDTQYF. CDR3 nucleotides: TGTGCCAGCAGCGTAGCGGCGGGGGCCTCCACAGATACGCAGTATTTT.

In DNA form, the CDR3 reads TGTGCCAGCAGTTTGGGCCCTTACTATGGCTACACCTTC. Encoded protein: CASSLGPYYGYTF. The rearrangement links TRBV27 to TRBJ1-2; D not certain. Germline V gene lookup returns CDR1 MNHEY and CDR2 SMNVEV (reference sequence). This CDR3 is built from 13 residues. Trimming took off 3 bases at V and 3 bases at J, with 8 bases between the two ends.

The table lists this clonotype with many counts. The V gene is TRBV15, the J gene TRBJ2-5, with D tentatively TRBD1 or TRBD2 (6 bases each). V lost 0 bases and J lost 3, with 11 bases in between. CDR3 length: 15 amino acids. Looked up from germline, CDR1 is LNHNV and CDR2 is YYDKDF (reference sequence). CDR3 amino acids: CATSRDRGREETQYF. CDR3 coding DNA: TGTGCCACCAGCAGAGATCGGGGGCGGGAAGAGACCCAGTACTTC.

This clonotype has only a few counts. The V and J genes are TRBV7-8 and TRBJ2-5; maybe TRBD1 (6 bases). Trimming took 10 bases from V and 0 from J, leaving 15 bases between them. The length of the CDR3 is 14 residues. CDR1 and CDR2 from the germline V gene are SGHVS and FQNEAQ. The CDR3 reads CAIELGTYQETQYF. The DNA of the CDR3 is TGTGCCATCGAGCTAGGGACATACCAAGAGACCCAGTACTTC.

This clonotype appeared a few times. The chain recombines TRBV13 with TRBJ2-1, with a tentative D call TRBD2 (5 bases). Trimming took off 2 bases at V and 7 bases at J, with 15 bases between the two ends. Germline V lookup: CDR1 PRHDT, CDR2 FYEKMQ (reference sequence). This CDR3 comprises 15 residues. CDR3 residues: CASSLMRTLGNEQFF. The CDR3 DNA reads as TGTGCCAGCAGCTTAATGCGGACTTTGGGGAATGAGCAGTTCTTC.

The rearrangement uses TRBV6-5 and TRBJ2-7, with 7 bases fitting TRBD1. Losses at the gene ends were 2 bases for V and 0 bases for J; bases not matched to a gene: 16. In germline, CDR1 is MNHEY, CDR2 SVGAGI. The CDR3 covers 19 residues. CDR3 region: CASSYGDGTGDILSYEQYF. The CDR3 DNA sequence: TGTGCCAGCAGTTACGGCGATGGCACAGGGGATATCCTCTCCTACGAGCAGTACTTC.

On this clonotype itself: The junction does not match germline at one end; this may be a read error. The CDR3 DNA is TGCCGTGCTAGAGATCGGGACAGGGGTTACGAGCAGTACTTC. The encoded protein is CRARDRDRGYEQYF. The chain recombines TRBV20-1 with TRBJ2-4; 10 bases agree with TRBD1. The end of the DNA fits TRBJ2-7 better, so the J call may be wrong. The CDR3 sequence is 14 residues long. Germline loops: CDR1 DFQATT, CDR2 SNEGSKA (reference sequence).

The genes are TRBV5-1 and TRBJ2-5; TRBD2 might be the D (6 bases). The J call is doubtful: the DNA matches TRBJ2-7 better. The CDR3 contains 16 residues. CDR1 SGHRS and CDR2 YFSETQ come from the germline V gene. The CDR3 nucleotides read TGCGCCAGCAGTCCTACCACGGGACTGACGCGCTACGAGCAGTACTTC. Its protein product is CASSPTTGLTRYEQYF.

The chain carries TRBV5-5 and TRBJ1-6; D not resolved. V was trimmed by 0 bases and J by 4 bases, leaving 5 bases between them. The CDR3 is made up of 14 amino acids. Germline values: CDR1 SGHKS, CDR2 YYEKEE (reference sequence). CDR3 residues: CASSLEEYNSPLHF. In DNA, the CDR3 is TGTGCCAGCAGCTTGGAGGAATATAATTCACCCCTCCACTTT.

This clonotype was found a few times. The CDR3 protein is CSVVANANYGYTF. For the CDR3, the DNA is TGCAGCGTTGTTGCTAACGCTAACTATGGCTACACCTTC. The genes are TRBV29-1 and TRBJ1-2; D remains ambiguous. Looked up from germline, CDR1 is SQVTM and CDR2 is ANQGSEA. V dropped 4 bases and J dropped 0 bases, with 9 bases sitting between them. CDR3 length: 13 amino acids.

This clonotype was found a few times. V and J are TRBV11-2 and TRBJ2-5, with TRBD2 matching over 8 bases. The germline CDR1 and CDR2 sequences are SGHAT and FQNNGV. V lost 6 bases to trimming and J lost 1 base; unmatched junction nucleotides: 13. This CDR3 comprises 17 residues. The CDR3 spells CASRGWGGGPIQETQYF. The CDR3 bases are TGTGCCAGCAGGGGGTGGGGCGGGGGGCCCATCCAAGAGACCCAGTACTTC. Full variable domain (remainder filled in from reference TRBV11-2 and TRBJ2-5): EAGVAQSPRYKIIEKRQSVAFWCNPISGHATLYWYQQILGQGPKLLIQFQNNGVVDDSQLPKDRFSAERLKGVDSTLKIQPAKLEDSAVYLCASRGWGGGPIQETQYFGPGTRLLVL.

V is TRBV3-1 and J is TRBJ1-2; D unresolved. The V gene lost 4 bases and the J gene lost 0 bases, with 3 bases spanning the gap. The CDR3 contains 12 residues. Germline lookup yields CDR1 LGHDT and CDR2 YNNKEL (reference sequence). The CDR3 protein is CASSPANYGYTF. CDR3 coding DNA: TGTGCCAGCAGCCCGGCTAACTATGGCTACACCTTC. Full variable domain (outside the CDR3, taken from reference TRBV3-1 and TRBJ1-2): DTAVSQTPKYLVTQMGNDKSIKCEQNLGHDTMYWYKQDSKKFLKIMFSYNNKELIINETVPNRFSPKSPDKAHLNLHINSLELGDSAVYFCASSPANYGYTFGSGTRLTVV.

The rearrangement links TRBV20-1 to TRBJ2-5, with no clear D. The CDR3 is 11 residues long. Between the trimmed V and J ends, which lost 6 bases and 11 bases, there was a span of 16 bases. Germline assignment: CDR1 DFQATT and CDR2 SNEGSKA (reference sequence). CDR3 sequence (DNA): TGCAGTGCCAGCCCCGTAAATGAGCAGTACTTC. This translates into CSASPVNEQYF.